A single sample gave rise to the 25 T cell receptor beta chains below, sequenced in a study of shared clonotypes between healthy human individuals. The method was immunoSEQ multiplex PCR; TCRdb's version includes in-frame clones alone and lacks a portion of them. Counted here are millions of clones, approximately 95% occurring once; the ten biggest clones make up 0.1% to 0.15%. The sequencing sample was made of naive CD4+ T cells sorted from blood. Regarding subset: CD45RA+ positively selected. The receptors derive from a young man in good health.

This chain links TRBV7-2 with TRBJ2-7; 8 nucleotides match TRBD1. Unmatched junction bases numbered 13, after V lost 6 bases and J lost 6 bases. This CDR3 is 15 amino acids long. Germline CDR1 SGHTA, CDR2 FQGNSA. CDR3 in amino acids: CASRPAETGEFEQYF. The CDR3 region has the DNA TGTGCCAGCAGACCAGCCGAGACAGGGGAATTCGAGCAGTACTTC.

This clone was detected a few times. The genes are TRBV11-2 and TRBJ1-4, with a tentative D call TRBD1 (5 bases). CDR3 length equals 13 residues. The V end was cut by 1 base, the J end by 7 bases, with 7 bases between. Germline assignment: CDR1 SGHAT and CDR2 FQNNGV. CDR3: CASSLVQGEKLFF. CDR3 coding DNA: TGTGCCAGCAGCTTAGTTCAGGGTGAAAAACTGTTTTTT. Supplemented by reference TRBV11-2 and TRBJ1-4, the full variable domain reads EAGVAQSPRYKIIEKRQSVAFWCNPISGHATLYWYQQILGQGPKLLIQFQNNGVVDDSQLPKDRFSAERLKGVDSTLKIQPAKLEDSAVYLCASSLVQGEKLFFGSGTQLSVL.

The J gene is TRBJ2-1, the V gene TRBV4-1; the D is unclear. The V end was cut by 4 bases, the J end by 2 bases, with 15 bases between. From germline, CDR1 is MGHRA and CDR2 YSYEKL. The CDR3 spans 16 residues. CDR3 in DNA: TGCGCCAGCAGCCCAGGTCGCGTTGAGACCTACAATGAGCAGTTCTTC. Protein: CASSPGRVETYNEQFF.

The chain has TRBV5-1 and TRBJ1-1, with TRBD1 identical over 9 bases. Germline V gene lookup returns CDR1 SGHRS and CDR2 YFSETQ. The ends lost 4 bases at V and 0 bases at J; junction bases unmatched: 7. The CDR3 consists of 16 residues. In nucleotides, the CDR3 is TGCGCCAGCAGCCCGGGGGACAGGGCAATGAACACTGAAGCTTTCTTT. This translates into CASSPGDRAMNTEAFF.

The rearrangement uses TRBV29-1 and TRBJ2-3, with a tentative D call TRBD1 (5 bases). Germline V gene lookup returns CDR1 SQVTM and CDR2 ANQGSEA. The germline V and J ends were trimmed by 1 base and 2 bases, with 7 bases remaining between them. The length of the CDR3 is 13 residues. CDR3 amino acids: CSVEAGFTDTQYF. CDR3 DNA: TGCAGCGTTGAAGCAGGGTTCACAGATACGCAGTATTTT.

The chain employs TRBV7-2 and TRBJ1-1; TRBD1 agrees at 7 bases. J lost 8 bases, V lost 0 bases, and 9 bases had no gene match. This CDR3 region has 15 residues. CDR1 is SGHTA and CDR2 is FQGNSA in the germline V gene. The CDR3 loop is CASSLATGVGGEAFF. DNA for the CDR3: TGTGCCAGCAGCTTAGCAACAGGGGTTGGAGGAGAAGCTTTCTTT.

This chain links TRBV18 with TRBJ2-7, with D perhaps TRBD1 (6 bases). The CDR3 totals 15 residues. Germline lookup yields CDR1 KGHSH and CDR2 LQKENI. With 2 bases removed from V and 2 bases from J, the gap between germline ends came to 13 bases. The CDR3 region has the DNA TGTGCCAGCTCACCAGGGACACAGAAAACCTACGAGCAGTACTTC. Protein product: CASSPGTQKTYEQYF. Drawing the rest from reference TRBV18 and TRBJ2-7, the complete variable domain is NAGVMQNPRHLVRRRGQEARLRCSPMKGHSHVYWYRQLPEEGLKFMVYLQKENIIDESGMPKERFSAEFPKEGPSILRIQQVVRGDSAAYFCASSPGTQKTYEQYFGPGTRLTVT.

The V call is TRBV5-4, the J call TRBJ2-2, with 7 positions matching TRBD2. The CDR3 consists of 17 residues. CDR1 SGHNT and CDR2 YYREEE come from the germline V gene (reference sequence). V was clipped by 3 bases and J by 0 bases; unmatched bases: 8. CDR3 in DNA: TGTGCCAGCAGCTCCGCGGGAGCGGGTCCGAACACCGGGGAGCTGTTTTTT. Protein: CASSSAGAGPNTGELFF.

This rearrangement joins TRBV29-1 to TRBJ2-5; D possibly uses TRBD1 or TRBD2 (5 bases each). The CDR3 runs to 14 residues. From germline, CDR1 is SQVTM and CDR2 ANQGSEA. V was clipped by 4 bases and J by 2 bases, with 14 bases between them. CDR3 in amino acids: CSVASLGGQETQYF. The CDR3 DNA is TGCAGCGTTGCCTCCCTTGGGGGTCAAGAGACCCAGTACTTC. The variable domain in full, completed from reference TRBV29-1 and TRBJ2-5, reads SAVISQKPSRDICQRGTSLTIQCQVDSQVTMMFWYRQQPGQSLTLIATANQGSEATYESGFVIDKFPISRPNLTFSTLTVSNMSPEDSSIYLCSVASLGGQETQYFGPGTRLLVL.

This clone was counted a single time. The J gene is TRBJ1-2, the V gene TRBV6-5, with no clear D. CDR1 is MNHEY, CDR2 SVGAGI, per germline. Trimming removed 4 bases from V and 4 bases from J, with 7 bases in between. The CDR3 is made up of 12 amino acids. The CDR3 protein is CASSSGTYGYTF. Written as DNA, the CDR3 is TGTGCCAGCAGTTCCGGAACCTATGGCTACACCTTC.

V and J are TRBV5-8 and TRBJ2-5, with 7 bases lining up with TRBD1. The CDR3 has 14 residues. The J segment lost 1 base and the V segment lost 4 bases, leaving 4 bases of the junction unmatched. CDR1 is SGHTS and CDR2 is YDEGEE in the germline V gene. This CDR3 reads CASSKGTVQETQYF. The CDR3 coding sequence is TGTGCCAGCAGCAAAGGGACAGTCCAAGAGACCCAGTACTTC.

The rearrangement uses TRBV10-3 and TRBJ2-2; TRBD1 is a possible D gene (5 bases). This CDR3 contains 13 residues. Looked up from germline, CDR1 is ENHRY and CDR2 is SYGVKD. V lost 4 bases and J lost 7, with 10 bases in between. CDR3: CAISGRVDGELFF. The CDR3, as DNA: TGTGCCATCAGTGGCAGGGTAGACGGGGAGCTGTTTTTT.

The V call is TRBV5-4, the J call TRBJ2-5; D uncertain. The germline gives CDR1 SGHNT, CDR2 YYREEE (reference sequence). V lost 5 bases, J lost 3 bases, and 14 bases lay in between. CDR3 length: 14 amino acids. CDR3 coding DNA: TGTGCCAGCAGGGCATTCCGTGGGGAAGAGACCCAGTACTTC. Encoded protein: CASRAFRGEETQYF.

The chain is built from TRBV6-4 and TRBJ2-1; D possibly corresponds to TRBD1 (7 bases). The CDR3 covers 14 residues. CDR1 and CDR2 (germline): MRHNA, SNTAGT. V gave up 4 bases and J gave up 10 bases, with 17 bases separating them. The CDR3 nucleotides are TGTGCCAGCAGTGTCCAGGGGGGCACAGGAGAGCAGTTCTTC. Amino acids: CASSVQGGTGEQFF.

The chain couples TRBV28 to TRBJ2-2; no clear D. V gave up 10 bases and J gave up 4 bases, with 13 bases separating them. The CDR3 totals 13 residues. Germline assignment: CDR1 MDHEN and CDR2 SYDVKM. The CDR3 loop reads CAIHQAATGELFF. In nucleotides, the CDR3 is TGTGCCATTCATCAGGCAGCCACCGGGGAGCTGTTTTTT.

The rearrangement uses TRBV5-1 and TRBJ2-5; D unclear. The germline V gene has CDR1 SGHRS and CDR2 YFSETQ. Trimming removed 0 bases at V and 7 bases at J, with 10 bases between. The CDR3 runs to 13 residues. As DNA, the CDR3 is TGCGCCAGCAGCTTGGATATCTTTATGACCCAGTACTTC. Protein: CASSLDIFMTQYF.

CDR3 nucleotide sequence: TGTGCCTGGGGCGGACGAGGTTATGGCTACACCTTC. It translates to CAWGGRGYGYTF. J is TRBJ1-2 and V is TRBV30; no clear D. Germline V CDR1 and CDR2: GTSNPN, SVGIG (reference sequence). This CDR3 region has 12 residues. V lost 5 bases and J 5 bases, leaving 12 bases between the germline ends.

The chain employs TRBV27 and TRBJ2-2; 10 bases are a match to TRBD1. CDR3 length equals 17 residues. V was clipped by 5 bases and J by 6 bases; unmatched bases: 12. Germline V gene data show CDR1 as MNHEY and CDR2 as SMNVEV (reference sequence). CDR3 amino acids: CASSRRMGQGKPGELFF. The DNA of the CDR3 is TGTGCCAGCAGTCGACGTATGGGACAGGGGAAACCCGGGGAGCTGTTTTTT.

This chain joins TRBV11-3 and TRBJ2-2; possibly TRBD2 for D (6 bases). From germline, CDR1 is SGHNT and CDR2 YENEEA. The CDR3 is 16 amino acids. The V gene lost 5 bases and the J gene lost 1 base, with 14 bases spanning the gap. The CDR3 nucleotides are TGTGCCAGCAGCCAGGAGGGTGGACTGAACACCGGGGAGCTGTTTTTT. Translating it yields CASSQEGGLNTGELFF.

The chain employs TRBV19 and TRBJ1-5; unclear D gene. Germline values: CDR1 LNHDA, CDR2 SQIVND (reference sequence). The CDR3 sequence is 15 residues long. V shed 3 bases and J shed 4 bases, with 13 bases lying between them. As DNA, the CDR3 is TGTGCCAGTAGTATCGAAGGCAACGCGAATCAGCCCCAGCATTTT. Its protein product is CASSIEGNANQPQHF.

The rearrangement joins TRBV4-1 to TRBJ2-1, with TRBD1 identical over 8 bases. Trimming took 4 bases from V and 7 from J; bases not matched to a gene: 9. The CDR3 runs to 15 residues. The germline V gene has CDR1 MGHRA and CDR2 YSYEKL. This CDR3 reads CASSRGDRITNEQFF. CDR3 nucleotide sequence: TGCGCCAGCAGCCGAGGGGACAGGATTACTAATGAGCAGTTCTTC.

The chain links TRBV7-2 to TRBJ2-7, with a weak D call TRBD2 (6 bases). This CDR3 region has 15 residues. Trimming left V 5 bases short and J 7 bases short, with 21 bases between. Germline CDR1 reads SGHTA; CDR2 reads FQGNSA. The CDR3 DNA reads as TGTGCCAGCAGCAGAGCCGGGACTGGAGGGGCGGAGCAGTACTTC. Its translation is CASSRAGTGGAEQYF.

The chain uses TRBV30 and TRBJ2-1, with TRBD1 identical over 7 bases. Germline CDR1 is GTSNPN and CDR2 is SVGIG (reference sequence). CDR3 length equals 15 residues. Losses at the gene ends were 4 bases for V and 6 bases for J; bases not matched to a gene: 12. The CDR3 spells CAWKRDSYISNEQFF. The CDR3 DNA follows: TGTGCCTGGAAACGGGACAGCTACATAAGCAATGAGCAGTTCTTC.

The chain joins TRBV30 to TRBJ2-1; D is perhaps TRBD2 (6 bases). The CDR3 runs to 14 residues. Germline lookup yields CDR1 GTSNPN and CDR2 SVGIG (reference sequence). V was clipped by 0 bases and J by 6 bases, with 12 bases between them. CDR3 sequence: CAWSVRLERNEQFF. CDR3 nucleotide sequence: TGTGCCTGGAGTGTCCGACTAGAACGCAATGAGCAGTTCTTC. The variable domain in full, completed from reference TRBV30 and TRBJ2-1, reads SQTIHQWPATLVQPVGSPLSLECTVEGTSNPNLYWYRQAAGRGLQLLFYSVGIGQISSEVPQNLSASRPQDRQFILSSKKLLLSDSGFYLCAWSVRLERNEQFFGPGTRLTVL.

The rearrangement uses TRBV4-3 and TRBJ1-2; D remains ambiguous. The V end lost 3 bases, the J end lost 1 base, and 12 bases lay between the germline ends. The CDR3 is made up of 15 amino acids. Germline V gene lookup returns CDR1 LGHNA and CDR2 YSLEER. The CDR3 loop is CASSQNSNFNYGYTF. The CDR3 bases are TGCGCCAGCAGCCAGAACAGTAACTTTAACTATGGCTACACCTTC.